This T cell receptor (beta chain) was sequenced during a study of OX40 agonist ivuxolimab in advanced cancers. Context from the whole study: Ivuxolimab was an agonistic, fully human IgG2 monoclonal antibody directed against OX40 (CD134), a costimulatory receptor. In the dose-escalation cohort, roughly 80% of patients were male, and the mean age was around 60 years, with a range of about 20 to 79. Of the 50 to 55 patients in dose escalation, 19 had hepatocellular carcinoma, some 15 had melanoma, 9 had renal cell carcinoma and 9 had head and neck cancer. Patients were allowed to have had prior anti-PD-1, anti-PD-L1 or anti-CTLA-4 therapy, and roughly 40% of the dose-escalation patients had previously received checkpoint inhibitors. The point of sequencing TCRbeta in the periphery was to test whether ivuxolimab changed TCR sequence diversity and drove clonal T-cell expansion. Intravenous ivuxolimab was administered to patients every 2 weeks at six dose levels: 0.01, 0.1, 0.3, 1.5, 3 and 10 mg/kg. The monotherapy dose-escalation portion (N ≈ 56 patients) of the phase I ivuxolimab trial is reported in the paper. Partial responses occurred in three dose-escalation patients, of whom one had hepatocellular carcinoma and two had cutaneous melanoma.

For sequencing of the TCRbeta CDR3 region, genomic DNA was extracted from the sorted cells. The immunoSEQ Assay was used to sequence the TCRbeta CDR3 regions. The clones in this table, taken by TCRdb from immuneACCESS, are in-frame only. Not every clone is retained; where verified, under half of the shortfall comes from an unresolved V gene, and the cause of the rest is unknown. Within this sample are 15,000 to 25,000 clones, with about 81% of them counted one time only. The top ten hold 14% of the sample. Patients with autoimmune disease history or receiving systemic immunosuppression were excluded from the trial. Peripheral blood for TCR sequencing was collected from all dose cohorts at baseline, on cycle 4 day 1, and on cycle 7 day 1. Samples were obtained from an open-label, multicenter, first-in-human phase I dose-escalation trial of ivuxolimab. Adults with locally advanced or metastatic head and neck squamous cell, hepatocellular, melanoma or renal cell carcinoma were enrolled in the trial. Before TCR sequencing, CD4+ and CD8+ T cells were separately sorted from peripheral blood.

V loses 7 bases, J loses 5 bases, and the germline ends lie 17 bases apart. CDR1 SNHLY and CDR2 FYNNEI were looked up in the germline V gene. Taken from cysteine to phenylalanine, the CDR3 has 14 residues. Just the 42-base CDR3 DNA is kept, in frame starting at base 1. With regard to this clone: Its cognate antigen has yet to be identified. Base qualities were left out, and no much larger clone turns up one base away.

Paper-wide results and their limitations: After ivuxolimab, CD8+ T cells had more expanded clones than CD4+ T cells on average. At doses from 0.1 to 3.0 mg/kg, clonal expansion was seen in both CD4+ and CD8+ blood T cells between baseline and week 6. Which antigens the clonally expanded peripheral T cells were specific for was not determined. Partial responders in the 0.1-3.0 mg/kg groups had among the lowest normalized peripheral clonal expansion, especially among CD8+ T cells. Low levels of normalized T-cell clonal expansion were also seen in some patients who did not respond.

The V gene is TRBV2 and the J gene is TRBJ2-5; the D gene remains uncertain. The sample in question was CD4+ or CD8+ T cells sorted from blood, obtained in a trial of the OX40 agonist ivuxolimab. This receptor was obtained from an adult with an advanced solid tumor such as melanoma, head and neck, liver or kidney cancer. This receptor carries the CDR3 CASTIIGQRETQYF. The DNA reads TGTGCCAGCACCATCATCGGGCAGAGGGAGACCCAGTACTTC.